The next 28 T cell receptor beta chains were all read from a single sample in a study of a mutant IDH1 vaccine in newly diagnosed glioma (dated by TCRdb to the early 2020s). The time point label, as the study defines it: baseline, week 1 (first vaccination visit). Taken with the paper, the label for treatment or condition translates to: pre-vaccination baseline after standard-of-care therapy. Libraries were prepared through the immunoSEQ multiplex PCR assay. This immuneACCESS table, as held by TCRdb, lists in-frame sequences with V and J called but not all clones. Of the missing ones, under half trace to an unresolved V gene in checked studies; the others have no known cause. The sample profile shows 95,000 to 100,000 clones; 70% to 90% of them were found once. The ten largest clones represent under 0.65% of the sample. The specimen comprised PBMCs, sampled from a glioma patient treated with radiotherapy, temozolomide or both. These receptors came from a woman between 45 and 60 years old with glioma.

The chain has TRBV10-1 and TRBJ2-5; D remains unclear. The germline gives CDR1 WNHNN, CDR2 SYGVQD (reference sequence). The CDR3 contains 13 residues. V lost 4 bases to trimming and J lost 2 bases, with 8 bases between them. The CDR3 DNA reads TGCGCCAGCAGTGTTAGGAAACAAGAGACCCAGTACTTC. It yields the protein CASSVRKQETQYF.

Comments on this clone: Other DNA sequences in this specimen translate into the identical CDR3. The V gene is TRBV28, the J gene TRBJ1-5; 7 nucleotides line up with TRBD1. CDR1 and CDR2 from the germline V gene are MDHEN and SYDVKM. The V gene end was trimmed by 4 bases and the J gene end by 3 bases; junction bases not matched to a gene: 9. This CDR3 comprises 16 residues. The DNA for the CDR3 is TGTGCCAGCAGTTCCTCGACAGGGCGAGACAATCAGCCCCAGCATTTT. Residues: CASSSSTGRDNQPQHF.

The chain employs TRBV28 and TRBJ1-2; D may be TRBD1 (5 bases). Germline CDR1 and CDR2: MDHEN and SYDVKM. The germline V and J ends were trimmed by 2 bases and 4 bases, with 11 bases remaining between them. The CDR3 has 14 amino acids. The CDR3 sequence: CASSLMGQVYGYTF. Written as DNA, the CDR3 is TGTGCCAGCAGTTTAATGGGGCAGGTCTATGGCTACACCTTC.

Points on this clone: The junction and the germline gene differ at one end; a read error may be behind it. The V call is TRBV7-7, the J call TRBJ2-1; D perhaps matches TRBD2 (7 bases). Germline V gene lookup returns CDR1 SSHAT and CDR2 FNYEAQ (reference sequence). The CDR3 is 11 amino acids. As DNA, the CDR3 is TGTGCTAGCAGCTCGGGGGGACACCAGTTCTTC. As protein: CASSSGGHQFF.

The genes are TRBV30 and TRBJ2-3; 7 nucleotides agree with TRBD2. Per germline, CDR1 GTSNPN and CDR2 SVGIG (reference sequence). CDR3 size: 15 residues. With V trimmed by 0 bases and J by 4 bases, 7 bases remained unmatched. Here the CDR3 reads CAWSVGGSFADTQYF. The DNA of the CDR3 is TGTGCCTGGAGTGTAGGCGGGAGCTTCGCAGATACGCAGTATTTT. Filled out from reference TRBV30 and TRBJ2-3, the complete variable domain reads SQTIHQWPATLVQPVGSPLSLECTVEGTSNPNLYWYRQAAGRGLQLLFYSVGIGQISSEVPQNLSASRPQDRQFILSSKKLLLSDSGFYLCAWSVGGSFADTQYFGPGTRLTVL.

The chain recombines TRBV6-5 with TRBJ2-7; D not resolved. With 7 bases removed from V and 3 bases from J, the gap between germline ends came to 4 bases. CDR1 and CDR2 from the germline V gene are MNHEY and SVGAGI. CDR3 size: 10 residues. The CDR3 protein is CASTDYEQYF. In DNA form, the CDR3 reads TGTGCCAGCACCGACTACGAGCAGTACTTC.

The rearrangement links TRBV6-6 to TRBJ2-2; D might be TRBD1 (5 bases). V was pared by 8 bases and J by 3 bases, with 13 bases between. This CDR3 spans 14 amino acids. Germline V gene lookup returns CDR1 MNHNY and CDR2 SVGAGI (reference sequence). CDR3 sequence reads: CASAPGPHTGELFF. The CDR3 DNA sequence: TGTGCCAGCGCGCCAGGGCCGCACACCGGGGAGCTGTTTTTT.

This chain links TRBV10-1 with TRBJ2-7; 8 bases match TRBD1. The trim removed 5 bases at V and 4 bases at J, leaving 7 bases unmatched. The CDR3 length is 14 residues. Germline V CDR1 and CDR2: WNHNN, SYGVQD (reference sequence). The CDR3 nucleotides are TGCGCCAGCAGTCCCCACAGGGGGTCTTACGAGCAGTACTTC. Translating it yields CASSPHRGSYEQYF.

The rearrangement uses TRBV7-9 and TRBJ2-7; D perhaps matches TRBD2 (6 bases). This CDR3 comprises 15 residues. Deletions cut 8 bases from V and 5 bases from J, with 22 bases between. Germline V gene sequence: CDR1 SEHNR, CDR2 FQNEAQ (reference sequence). CDR3 protein: CASYYTGGRGDEQYF. CDR3 coding DNA: TGTGCCAGCTATTATACAGGAGGGCGAGGGGACGAGCAGTACTTC.

J is TRBJ2-1 and V is TRBV5-1, with D hard to call. Germline V gives CDR1 SGHRS, CDR2 YFSETQ. The V end lost 0 bases, the J end lost 4 bases, and 5 bases lay between the germline ends. The CDR3 extends over 13 amino acids. The CDR3 nucleotides read TGCGCCAGCAGCTTGGGTCAGTACAATGAGCAGTTCTTC. It specifies CASSLGQYNEQFF. The complete variable domain, with remaining parts taken from reference TRBV5-1 and TRBJ2-1, reads KAGVTQTPRYLIKTRGQQVTLSCSPISGHRSVSWYQQTPGQGLQFLFEYFSETQRNKGNFPGRFSGRQFSNSRSEMNVSTLELGDSALYLCASSLGQYNEQFFGPGTRLTVL.

This clone was seen more than once but under ten times. The chain joins TRBV5-1 to TRBJ1-1; D not certain. CDR3 length: 13 residues. Trimming took 0 bases from V and 6 from J, leaving 9 bases between them. The germline gives CDR1 SGHRS, CDR2 YFSETQ. The CDR3 coding sequence is TGCGCCAGCAGCTTGGATATCGCAGCTGAAGCTTTCTTT. Its protein product is CASSLDIAAEAFF.

This sequence joins TRBV18 and TRBJ1-5; D unresolved. CDR1 and CDR2 from the germline V gene are KGHSH and LQKENI. V was pared by 2 bases and J by 1 base, with 12 bases between. This CDR3 is 16 amino acids long. CDR3 protein: CASSPSTGKSNQPQHF. Written as DNA, the CDR3 is TGTGCCAGCTCACCAAGTACGGGGAAAAGCAATCAGCCCCAGCATTTT.

Here the CDR3 reads CASRTASNQPQHF. DNA of the CDR3: TGTGCCAGCAGGACGGCCAGCAATCAGCCCCAGCATTTT. V and J are TRBV6-1 and TRBJ1-5; no clear D gene. Germline V gives CDR1 MNHNS, CDR2 SASEGT. The CDR3 sequence is 13 residues long. V gave up 6 bases and J gave up 1 base, with 7 bases separating them.

This chain's CDR3 is CASSEGGLTDTQYF. In DNA, the CDR3 is TGTGCCAGCAGCGAAGGAGGCCTCACAGATACGCAGTATTTT. The chain recombines TRBV9 with TRBJ2-3; weak D call: TRBD2 (5 bases). V was clipped by 3 bases and J by 2 bases, with 10 bases between them. Germline loops: CDR1 SGDLS, CDR2 YYNGEE. This CDR3 spans 14 amino acids.

The genes are TRBV4-2 and TRBJ2-1; either TRBD1 or TRBD2 may supply D (6 bases each). The CDR3 length is 13 residues. Germline-derived CDR1 and CDR2 are LGHNA and YNFKEQ. The V end was cut by 2 bases, the J end by 8 bases, with 10 bases between. Here the CDR3 reads CASSQKEGDEQFF. The CDR3 DNA sequence: TGTGCCAGCAGCCAAAAGGAGGGGGATGAGCAGTTCTTC.

J is TRBJ2-7 and V is TRBV7-3, with 9 bases lining up with TRBD1. V was clipped by 5 bases and J by 3 bases; unmatched bases: 11. The CDR3 is 16 residues long. The germline gives CDR1 SGHTA, CDR2 FQGTGA. The CDR3 reads CASSPSTGTGIYEQYF. DNA of the CDR3: TGTGCCAGCAGCCCGAGCACCGGGACAGGGATCTACGAGCAGTACTTC.

The chain couples TRBV11-2 to TRBJ2-7; D is undetermined. The CDR3 runs to 12 residues. CDR1 SGHAT and CDR2 FQNNGV come from the germline V gene. Deletions cut 5 bases from V and 3 bases from J, with 8 bases between. The chain's CDR3 is CASSPTGYEQYF. CDR3 coding DNA: TGTGCCAGCAGCCCCACTGGCTACGAGCAGTACTTC.

This rearrangement joins TRBV19 to TRBJ1-1, with D unresolved. CDR3 length equals 13 residues. Germline lookup yields CDR1 LNHDA and CDR2 SQIVND (reference sequence). V was pared by 6 bases and J by 0 bases, with 8 bases between. The CDR3 region is CASSYHLNTEAFF. As DNA, the CDR3 is TGTGCCAGTAGCTACCATCTGAACACTGAAGCTTTCTTT. Complete variable domain (other parts from reference TRBV19 and TRBJ1-1): DGGITQSPKYLFRKEGQNVTLSCEQNLNHDAMYWYRQDPGQGLRLIYYSQIVNDFQKGDIAEGYSVSREKKESFPLTVTSAQKNPTAFYLCASSYHLNTEAFFGQGTRLTVV.

This clone was detected once. The chain recombines TRBV9 with TRBJ2-1; unclear D gene. CDR3 length equals 18 residues. Per germline, CDR1 SGDLS and CDR2 YYNGEE. The germline V and J ends were trimmed by 0 bases and 7 bases, with 23 bases remaining between them. CDR3 in DNA: TGTGCCAGCAGCGTAGAATCTAGGCGGCAGATTTCCACAAATGAGCAGTTCTTC. Translated, it gives CASSVESRRQISTNEQFF.

The CDR3 loop reads CASSLERESTDTQYF. CDR3 coding DNA: TGTGCCAGCAGCTTGGAGCGGGAAAGCACAGATACGCAGTATTTT. The V gene is TRBV5-4, the J gene TRBJ2-3, with TRBD2 matching over 7 bases. Trimming cost V 0 bases and J 0 bases; bases outside gene matches: 1. This CDR3 is 15 amino acids long. Per germline, CDR1 SGHNT and CDR2 YYREEE (reference sequence). Combining the CDR3 with reference TRBV5-4 and TRBJ2-3 gives the whole variable domain ETGVTQSPTHLIKTRGQQVTLRCSSQSGHNTVSWYQQALGQGPQFIFQYYREEENGRGNFPPRFSGLQFPNYSSELNVNALELDDSALYLCASSLERESTDTQYFGPGTRLTVL.

This sequence joins TRBV29-1 and TRBJ2-5, with D tentatively TRBD1 or TRBD2 (5 bases each). V shed 5 bases and J shed 5 bases, with 18 bases lying between them. In germline, CDR1 is SQVTM, CDR2 ANQGSEA. This CDR3 has 14 residues. CDR3 sequence: CSVPVAGSFETQYF. CDR3 nucleotides: TGCAGCGTTCCGGTCGCAGGGAGTTTCGAGACCCAGTACTTC.

The CDR3 loop reads CASSHQESEKLFF. For the CDR3, the DNA is TGTGCCAGCAGTCATCAGGAATCTGAAAAACTGTTTTTT. The V and J genes are TRBV6-5 and TRBJ1-4; D remains unclear. The CDR3 has 13 residues. Germline values: CDR1 MNHEY, CDR2 SVGAGI. The V gene lost 5 bases and the J gene lost 7 bases, with 11 bases spanning the gap.

This chain uses TRBV29-1 with TRBJ2-5, with D perhaps matching TRBD2 (6 bases). This CDR3 contains 14 residues. Trimming stripped 7 bases from V and 4 bases from J, with 19 bases between. Germline loops: CDR1 SQVTM, CDR2 ANQGSEA. CDR3 loop: CSGGRRGEVETQYF. The CDR3 nucleotides are TGCAGCGGAGGGCGACGCGGGGAAGTAGAGACCCAGTACTTC.

V is TRBV25-1 and J is TRBJ1-1; D is unresolved. Trimming removed 3 bases from V and 2 bases from J, with 16 bases in between. There are 16 residues in the CDR3. Germline-derived CDR1 and CDR2 are MGHDK and SYGVNS. CDR3 loop: CASSDDRLRDNTEAFF. Written as DNA, the CDR3 is TGTGCCAGCAGTGACGACCGGCTACGAGACAACACTGAAGCTTTCTTT.

V usage is TRBV10-3 and J usage is TRBJ2-7; tentatively, D is TRBD2 (6 bases). CDR1 ENHRY and CDR2 SYGVKD come from the germline V gene. The CDR3 has 11 amino acids. V was cut by 4 bases and J by 5 bases, with 6 bases left in between. CDR3 DNA: TGTGCCATCAGTGGGGGGGACGAGCAGTACTTC. Translation: CAISGGDEQYF.

V and J are TRBV5-1 and TRBJ2-5; either TRBD1 or TRBD2 may fit D (5 bases each). Germline-derived CDR1 and CDR2 are SGHRS and YFSETQ. V dropped 0 bases and J dropped 2 bases, with 17 bases sitting between them. This CDR3 is 17 amino acids long. In nucleotides, the CDR3 is TGCGCCAGCAGCTTGGAAGTGACGGGGACGCCTCAAGAGACCCAGTACTTC. Translation: CASSLEVTGTPQETQYF.

The V and J genes are TRBV5-5 and TRBJ1-4, with 8 bases aligning to TRBD1. This CDR3 has 14 residues. Germline CDR1 and CDR2: SGHKS and YYEKEE (reference sequence). V shed 4 bases and J 4 bases; nucleotides not matched to a gene: 3. CDR3 DNA: TGTGCCAGCAGCGTTACAGGGGGTAATGAAAAACTGTTTTTT. It is translated as CASSVTGGNEKLFF.

The chain couples TRBV2 to TRBJ2-3; TRBD2 agrees at 8 bases. The CDR3 is 15 amino acids. The V gene's germline CDR1 is SNHLY and CDR2 FYNNEI. The V segment lost 5 bases and the J segment 0 bases; nucleotides outside the gene matches: 4. The CDR3 sequence is CASSKSGRSTDTQYF. The CDR3 bases are TGTGCCAGCAGTAAGAGCGGGAGAAGCACAGATACGCAGTATTTT.